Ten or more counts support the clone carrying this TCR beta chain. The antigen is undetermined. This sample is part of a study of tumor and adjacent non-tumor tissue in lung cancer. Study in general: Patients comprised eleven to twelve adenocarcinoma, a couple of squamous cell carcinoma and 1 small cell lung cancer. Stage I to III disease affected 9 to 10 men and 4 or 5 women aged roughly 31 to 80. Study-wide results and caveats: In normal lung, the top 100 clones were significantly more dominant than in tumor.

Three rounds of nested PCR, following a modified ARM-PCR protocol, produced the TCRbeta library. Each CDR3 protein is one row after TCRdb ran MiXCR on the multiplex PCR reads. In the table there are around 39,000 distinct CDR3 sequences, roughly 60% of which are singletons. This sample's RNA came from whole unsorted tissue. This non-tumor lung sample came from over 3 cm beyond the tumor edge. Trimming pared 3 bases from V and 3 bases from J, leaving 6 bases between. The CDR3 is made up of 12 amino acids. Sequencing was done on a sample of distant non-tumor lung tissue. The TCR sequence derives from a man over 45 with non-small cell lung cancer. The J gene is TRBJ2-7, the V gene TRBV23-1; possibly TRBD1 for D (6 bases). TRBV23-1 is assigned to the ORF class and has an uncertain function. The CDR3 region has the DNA TGCGCCAGCAGTCAGGGACACTACGAGCAGTACTTC. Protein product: CASSQGHYEQYF.